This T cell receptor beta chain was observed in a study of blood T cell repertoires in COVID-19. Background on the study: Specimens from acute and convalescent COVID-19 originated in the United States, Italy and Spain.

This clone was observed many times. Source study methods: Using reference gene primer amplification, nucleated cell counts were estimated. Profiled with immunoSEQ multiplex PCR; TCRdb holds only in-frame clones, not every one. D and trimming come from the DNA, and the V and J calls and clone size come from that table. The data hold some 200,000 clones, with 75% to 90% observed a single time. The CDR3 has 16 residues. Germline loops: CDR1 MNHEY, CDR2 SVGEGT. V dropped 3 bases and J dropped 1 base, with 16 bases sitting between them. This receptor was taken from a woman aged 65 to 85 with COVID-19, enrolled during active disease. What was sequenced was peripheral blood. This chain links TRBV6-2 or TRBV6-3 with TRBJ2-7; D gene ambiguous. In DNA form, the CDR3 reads TGTGCCAGCAGTTATCCCCTCGAGGATCTATCCTACGAGCAGTACTTC. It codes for CASSYPLEDLSYEQYF.